This T cell receptor (beta chain) was captured in a study of regulatory T cells in long-lasting Graves disease. Findings and caveats of the study: Peripheral blood alone, not thyroid tissue, underwent study.

Germline CDR1 SNHLY, CDR2 FYNNEI. V lost 1 base to trimming and J lost 2 bases; unmatched junction nucleotides: 11. CDR3 length: 18 residues. Sequencing libraries for TCR beta were prepared with iRepertoire HTBI primers and Arm-PCR of CDR3 regions. TCRdb re-called the multiplex PCR reads through MiXCR, storing one row per CDR3 protein. The table lists about 360,000 distinct CDR3 sequences, around 16% of them singletons. Time point defined: newly diagnosed GD, antithyroid drugs for less than 3 months. Extracted RNA from PBMCs served as the source of the TCR library. This clonotype was seen repeatedly, ten times or more. Its specificity is not known. Another study also made use of these data, one on T cells in Graves' hyperthyroidism and ophthalmopathy.

The clonotype originates from a woman aged 18-30 years with Graves disease. The chain couples TRBV2 to TRBJ2-3; TRBD2 matches 8 bases. The material sequenced was peripheral blood mononuclear cells (PBMCs), taken at new diagnosis, from a patient treated with antithyroid drugs. The CDR3 spells CASSEGLASGLSTDTQYF. The DNA of the CDR3 is TGTGCCAGCAGTGAAGGGCTGGCTAGCGGGCTCTCCACAGATACGCAGTATTTT.